What follows are 8 T cell receptor beta chains derived from one specimen sequenced in a study of cytomegalovirus exposure and HLA in healthy donors. The PCR contained 60 Vbeta and 13 Jbeta primers. Using immunoSEQ multiplex PCR, the repertoire was profiled, and TCRdb retains in-frame clones only, with some absent. The sample comprises hundreds of thousands of clones, approximately 80% of which are singletons, and just over 1.4% rests with the top ten. Material: PBMCs. Receptor source: a girl aged 10-17 years in good health and CMV-seronegative.

This chain links TRBV28 with TRBJ1-2, with D uncertain. Germline loops: CDR1 MDHEN, CDR2 SYDVKM. The CDR3 runs 15 residues. Trimming took off 10 bases at V and 7 bases at J, with 25 bases between the two ends. This CDR3 is CATRAGVRTNSGYTF. Written as DNA, the CDR3 is TGTGCCACCAGAGCCGGGGTGAGAACTAATTCTGGCTACACCTTC.

This clone was picked up one time. V gene TRBV6-1 combines with J gene TRBJ2-2; D might be TRBD1 (5 bases). Trimming stripped 4 bases from V and 7 bases from J, with 19 bases between. There are 16 residues in the CDR3. The V gene's germline CDR1 is MNHNS and CDR2 SASEGT. CDR3 in amino acids: CASSAQGVPVSGELFF. As DNA, the CDR3 is TGTGCCAGCAGTGCCCAGGGCGTCCCTGTAAGCGGGGAGCTGTTTTTT.

This chain's CDR3 is CASSLRGNSMGFNEQFF. The CDR3 bases are TGTGCCAGCAGCTTAAGGGGGAATAGTATGGGTTTCAATGAGCAGTTCTTC. V usage is TRBV7-2 and J usage is TRBJ2-1; D is perhaps TRBD1 (6 bases). This CDR3 is 17 amino acids long. CDR1 and CDR2 from the germline V gene are SGHTA and FQGNSA. Trimming took 2 bases from V and 6 from J, leaving 20 bases between them.

This chain joins TRBV5-4 and TRBJ1-2; D may be TRBD1 (5 bases). The CDR3 is 13 amino acids. V dropped 3 bases and J dropped 6 bases, with 12 bases sitting between them. The germline gives CDR1 SGHNT, CDR2 YYREEE (reference sequence). The CDR3 DNA reads TGTGCCAGCAGCTCGGTACAGGAAAATGGCTACACCTTC. As protein: CASSSVQENGYTF.

This chain joins TRBV6-5 and TRBJ2-7; D is unclear. V lost 5 bases and J lost 0, with 11 bases in between. The CDR3 sequence is 14 residues long. Per the germline V gene, CDR1 is MNHEY and CDR2 is SVGAGI. The CDR3 spells CASSTFTSSYEQYF. As DNA, the CDR3 is TGTGCCAGCAGTACCTTCACCAGCTCCTACGAGCAGTACTTC.

V usage is TRBV30 and J usage is TRBJ1-5; D gene ambiguous. This CDR3 region has 12 residues. The germline gives CDR1 GTSNPN, CDR2 SVGIG (reference sequence). Trimming pared 3 bases from V and 1 base from J, leaving 4 bases between. CDR3 DNA: TGTGCCTGGAGCCAGAGCAATCAGCCCCAGCATTTT. It specifies CAWSQSNQPQHF.

This clone turned up a few times. V and J are TRBV4-1 and TRBJ1-5; maybe TRBD1 (6 bases). Germline V CDR1 and CDR2: MGHRA, YSYEKL. The germline V and J ends were trimmed by 2 bases and 4 bases, with 9 bases remaining between them. The CDR3 is made up of 14 amino acids. CDR3 residues: CASSQWTENQPQHF. DNA for the CDR3: TGCGCCAGCAGCCAATGGACAGAGAATCAGCCCCAGCATTTT.

The chain joins TRBV6-5 to TRBJ2-5, with D perhaps matching TRBD1 (6 bases). The end of the DNA is better explained by TRBJ2-7, so the J call may be wrong. This CDR3 spans 13 amino acids. The germline V gene has CDR1 MNHEY and CDR2 SVGAGI. This CDR3 is CASSFGRGYEQYF. The CDR3 DNA reads as TGTGCCAGCAGTTTCGGCAGGGGCTACGAGCAGTACTTC.